This passage covers 10 T cell receptor beta chains from one sample sequenced in a study of control samples from healthy donors and cancer patients. Sequencing was performed with immunoSEQ multiplex PCR; in TCRdb, only in-frame clones are kept and a portion is missing. Among roughly 43,000 clones, around 94% were seen once, and the ten largest hold 20% to 30%. Source material: blood. The receptors shown here come from a man between 60 and 75 years old in good health.

The J gene is TRBJ2-1, the V gene TRBV29-1; tentative D call: TRBD2 (6 bases). Germline V gene data show CDR1 as SQVTM and CDR2 as ANQGSEA. The CDR3 contains 15 residues. V dropped 4 bases and J dropped 9 bases, with 22 bases sitting between them. The CDR3 DNA is TGCAGCGTTGCCCCATGGGCCAGCCCCGGGGGTGAGCAGTTCTTC. It codes for CSVAPWASPGGEQFF.

This clone was observed a single time. V usage is TRBV7-6 and J usage is TRBJ2-7; unclear D gene. This CDR3 has 13 residues. With 4 bases removed from V and 6 bases from J, the gap between germline ends came to 13 bases. Looked up from germline, CDR1 is SGHVS and CDR2 is FNYEAQ. CDR3 residues: CASSSLGRVEQYF. In DNA, the CDR3 is TGTGCCAGCAGCTCCCTCGGAAGGGTCGAGCAGTACTTC.

The rearrangement uses TRBV28 and TRBJ1-2; 11 positions match TRBD1. This CDR3 is 14 amino acids long. Germline assignment: CDR1 MDHEN and CDR2 SYDVKM. J gave up 7 bases and V 6 bases, and 7 bases lay outside the gene matches. The CDR3 DNA follows: TGTGCCAGCAGACACCGGGACAGGGGGTTTGGCTACACCTTC. Encoded protein: CASRHRDRGFGYTF.

The CDR3 region has the DNA TGTGCCAGCAGCTTAGGGTCCGGCCGGTACGAGCAGTACTTC. Translation: CASSLGSGRYEQYF. The chain recombines TRBV7-9 with TRBJ2-7, with D unresolved. Trimming shortened V by 1 base and J by 4 bases, and 11 bases separated the two germline ends. This CDR3 is 14 amino acids long. Looked up from germline, CDR1 is SEHNR and CDR2 is FQNEAQ (reference sequence).

This chain joins TRBV18 and TRBJ2-2; D gene ambiguous. There are 16 residues in the CDR3. V was pared by 1 base and J by 3 bases, with 12 bases between. Germline V lookup: CDR1 KGHSH, CDR2 LQKENI. The CDR3 DNA reads TGTGCCAGCTCACCACGCCAGCGCTTAGACACCGGGGAGCTGTTTTTT. This codes for CASSPRQRLDTGELFF.

This chain joins TRBV24-1 and TRBJ2-5; D tentatively reads TRBD1 or TRBD2 (5 bases each). The CDR3 runs 13 residues. V was clipped by 3 bases and J by 5 bases, with 9 bases between them. Looked up from germline, CDR1 is KGHDR and CDR2 is SFDVKD. The CDR3 nucleotides read TGTGCCACCAGTGATAGGGGCGGGGAGACCCAGTACTTC. Amino acid sequence: CATSDRGGETQYF.

V gene TRBV7-2 combines with J gene TRBJ1-5; no definite D call. Trimming shortened V by 4 bases and J by 3 bases, and 10 bases separated the two germline ends. This CDR3 spans 14 amino acids. In germline, CDR1 is SGHTA, CDR2 FQGNSA. The CDR3 here is CASSSAIPNQPQHF. As DNA, the CDR3 is TGTGCCAGCAGCTCGGCAATCCCCAATCAGCCCCAGCATTTT.

V gene TRBV11-2 combines with J gene TRBJ2-3, with TRBD2 matching 7 bases. The V gene's germline CDR1 is SGHAT and CDR2 FQNNGV. The CDR3 totals 13 residues. V trimming: 6 bases; J trimming: 4 bases; junction bases outside the gene matches: 4. The CDR3 sequence: CASSRAGADTQYF. The CDR3 DNA reads TGTGCCAGCAGTAGGGCGGGGGCAGATACGCAGTATTTT.

The chain joins TRBV4-1 to TRBJ2-7; D remains ambiguous. From germline, CDR1 is MGHRA and CDR2 YSYEKL. CDR3 length: 15 amino acids. Trimming removed 1 base from V and 5 bases from J, with 15 bases in between. Here the CDR3 reads CASSQGVSPHNEQYF. DNA for the CDR3: TGCGCCAGCAGCCAAGGGGTTAGCCCCCATAACGAGCAGTACTTC.

The V call is TRBV24-1, the J call TRBJ2-1, with 9 positions matching TRBD2. Looked up from germline, CDR1 is KGHDR and CDR2 is SFDVKD. This CDR3 contains 16 residues. After removal of 3 bases from V and 0 bases from J, the junction contained 2 bases not matched to a gene. The CDR3 DNA follows: TGTGCCACCAGTGATCTAGCGGGGAGCTCCTACAATGAGCAGTTCTTC. This sequence encodes CATSDLAGSSYNEQFF.